A selection of T cell receptor beta chains follows, all from one sample in a study of beta chain features in type 1 diabetes. Repertoires were generated with immunoSEQ multiplex PCR, while TCRdb's copy carries only in-frame clones and drops some. The sample has around 340,000 clones; under 8.5% are singletons. What was sequenced was central memory CD4+ T cells from blood. These receptors all come from a woman between 18 and 30 years old in good health. CDR3s leave out the opening cysteine and the closing phenylalanine or tryptophan. D genes are given only for firm matches.

>TRBJ1-4|.|TRBV7-9
ASSFWATNEKLF
>TRBJ1-5|TRBD1|TRBV28
ASSPQGPNDQPQH
>TRBJ2-1|.|TRBV5-1
ASSLTIFGEQF
>TRBJ1-4|.|TRBV27
ASSLSGREKLF
>TRBJ2-1|.|TRBV9
ASSVGVGFSDEQF
>TRBJ2-4|.|TRBV4-3
ASSQDPQLAKNIQY
>TRBJ2-1|.|TRBV11-2
ASSTRGLEGRSYNEQF
>TRBJ2-4|.|TRBV29-1
SVVSQRVAKNIQY
>TRBJ2-4|TRBD1|TRBV29-1
SVAKGAQNIQY
>TRBJ1-1|.|TRBV11-2
ASSLNQVRAF